The sequence of this T cell receptor (beta chain) was determined in a study of identifying expanded T cells in peripheral blood. The assay was immunoSEQ multiplex PCR, and TCRdb's table has in-frame clones only and misses some. The repertoire holds some 120,000 clones, with 84% as singletons. No infections or other immune events were documented during collection. Study observations and caveats: Approximately 1.2 clones differed between technical replicates, versus approximately 16 and 20 over time.

Trimming removed 1 base from V and 2 bases from J, with 12 bases in between. The germline gives CDR1 MNHEY, CDR2 SMNVEV (reference sequence). This CDR3 is 16 amino acids long. With regard to this clone: What it binds is unknown.

Sample: blood. The sequence came from a person aged 18 to 69 in good health. This rearrangement joins TRBV27 to TRBJ1-5, with D unclear. CDR3 sequence reads: CASSLYVGRGNQPQHF. The CDR3 DNA is TGTGCCAGCAGTTTATACGTGGGTCGGGGCAATCAGCCCCAGCATTTT.